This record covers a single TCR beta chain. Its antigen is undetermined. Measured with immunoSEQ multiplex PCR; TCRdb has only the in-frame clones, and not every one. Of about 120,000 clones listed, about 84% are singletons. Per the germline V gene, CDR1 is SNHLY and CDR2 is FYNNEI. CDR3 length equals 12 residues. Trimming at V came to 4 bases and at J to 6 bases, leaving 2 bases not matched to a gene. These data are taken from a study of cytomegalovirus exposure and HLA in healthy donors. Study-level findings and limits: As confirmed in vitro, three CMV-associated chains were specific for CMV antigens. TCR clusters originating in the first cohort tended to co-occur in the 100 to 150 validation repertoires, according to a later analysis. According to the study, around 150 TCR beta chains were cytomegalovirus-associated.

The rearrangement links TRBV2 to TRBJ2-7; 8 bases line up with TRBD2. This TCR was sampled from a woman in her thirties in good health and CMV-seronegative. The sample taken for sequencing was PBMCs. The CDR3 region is CASSGAGGEQYF. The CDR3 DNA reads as TGTGCCAGCAGTGGGGCGGGGGGCGAGCAGTACTTC.